These T cell receptor beta chains were read from a single sample in a study of blood T cell repertoires in COVID-19. TCRdb's table, derived via immunoSEQ multiplex PCR, lists solely in-frame clones and lacks some. Among around 80,000 clones listed, 80% were seen once. The material sequenced was peripheral blood. Receptors originate from a man aged 50-59 years with COVID-19, enrolled during active disease. Each CDR3 is given with its conserved first and last residue.

J gene: TRBJ2-3; V gene: TRBV9; CDR3 protein: CASSETSITDTQYF
J gene: TRBJ1-1; V gene: TRBV30; CDR3 protein: CAWSVTVNTEAFF
J gene: TRBJ2-7; V gene: TRBV25-1; CDR3 protein: CASSEWGGGLYEQYF
J gene: TRBJ1-2; V gene: TRBV30; CDR3 protein: CAWSVQSNYGYTF
J gene: TRBJ1-6; V gene: TRBV19; CDR3 protein: CASKGVGDSPLHF
J gene: TRBJ2-1; V gene: TRBV7-3; CDR3 protein: CASSLAGAPYNEQFF
J gene: TRBJ2-5; V gene: TRBV6-5; CDR3 protein: CASSYWVPPRGAQYF
J gene: TRBJ1-5; V gene: TRBV14; CDR3 protein: CASSQTGMNQPQHF
J gene: TRBJ2-1; V gene: TRBV6-6; CDR3 protein: CASSQLSTGFAPAGEQFF
J gene: TRBJ2-2; V gene: TRBV2; CDR3 protein: CASSEAGVVIGELFF
J gene: TRBJ2-1; V gene: TRBV9; CDR3 protein: CASSARGDTAYNEQFF
J gene: TRBJ1-5; V gene: TRBV19; CDR3 protein: CASSRGQGGNQPQHF
J gene: TRBJ2-3; V gene: TRBV10-3; CDR3 protein: CAGQSGGPRSTDTQYF
J gene: TRBJ1-5; V gene: TRBV18; CDR3 protein: CASSPDRGSFQPQHF
J gene: TRBJ1-1; V gene: TRBV27; CDR3 protein: CASSPSTGLGLTEAFF
J gene: TRBJ2-3; V gene: TRBV7-2; CDR3 protein: CASSDQRGLTDTQYF
J gene: TRBJ2-3; V gene: TRBV19; CDR3 protein: CASISRGGGTDTQYF
J gene: TRBJ2-2; V gene: TRBV18; CDR3 protein: CASSQDRNTGELFF
J gene: TRBJ1-6; V gene: TRBV5-6; CDR3 protein: CASSSTGASYNSPLHF
J gene: TRBJ2-1; V gene: TRBV11-2; CDR3 protein: CASSRSQGYNEQFF